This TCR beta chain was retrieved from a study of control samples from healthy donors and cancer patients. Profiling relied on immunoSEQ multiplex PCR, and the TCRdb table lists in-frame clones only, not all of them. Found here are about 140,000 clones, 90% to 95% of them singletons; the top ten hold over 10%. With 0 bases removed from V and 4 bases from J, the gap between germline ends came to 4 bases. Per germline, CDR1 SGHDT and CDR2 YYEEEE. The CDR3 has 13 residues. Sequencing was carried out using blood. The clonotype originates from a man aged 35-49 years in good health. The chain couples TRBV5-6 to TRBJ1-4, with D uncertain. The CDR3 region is CASSLASNEKLFF. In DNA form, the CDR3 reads TGTGCCAGCAGCTTGGCGAGTAATGAAAAACTGTTTTTT.